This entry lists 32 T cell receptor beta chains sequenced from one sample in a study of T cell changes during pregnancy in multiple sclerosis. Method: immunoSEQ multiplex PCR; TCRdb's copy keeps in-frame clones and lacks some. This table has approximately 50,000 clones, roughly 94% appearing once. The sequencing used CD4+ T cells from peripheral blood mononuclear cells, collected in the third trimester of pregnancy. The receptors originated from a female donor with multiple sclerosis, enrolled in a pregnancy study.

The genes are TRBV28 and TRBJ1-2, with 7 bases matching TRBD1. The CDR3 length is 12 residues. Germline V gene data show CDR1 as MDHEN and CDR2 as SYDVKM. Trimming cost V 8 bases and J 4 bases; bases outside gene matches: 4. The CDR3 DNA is TGTGCCAGCGGACAGGTCGTCTATGGCTACACCTTC. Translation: CASGQVVYGYTF.

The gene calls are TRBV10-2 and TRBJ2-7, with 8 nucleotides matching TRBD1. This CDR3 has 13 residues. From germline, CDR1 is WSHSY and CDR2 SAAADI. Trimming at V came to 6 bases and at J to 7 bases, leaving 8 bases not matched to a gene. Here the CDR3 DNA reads TGCGCCAGCAGGCCGGGACAGGTCAGGGAGCAGTACTTC. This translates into CASRPGQVREQYF.

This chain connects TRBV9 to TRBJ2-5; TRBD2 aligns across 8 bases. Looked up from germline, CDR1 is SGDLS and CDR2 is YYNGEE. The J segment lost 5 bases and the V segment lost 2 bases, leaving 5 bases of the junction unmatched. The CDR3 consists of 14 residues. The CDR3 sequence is CASSVSGTSETQYF. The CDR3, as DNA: TGTGCCAGCAGCGTTAGCGGGACGTCGGAGACCCAGTACTTC.

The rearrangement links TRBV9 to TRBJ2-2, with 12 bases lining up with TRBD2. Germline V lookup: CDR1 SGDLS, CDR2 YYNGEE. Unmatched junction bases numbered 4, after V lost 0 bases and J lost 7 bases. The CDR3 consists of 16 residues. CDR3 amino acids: CASSVGLAGVSGELFF. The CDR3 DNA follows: TGTGCCAGCAGCGTAGGACTAGCGGGAGTAAGCGGGGAGCTGTTTTTT.

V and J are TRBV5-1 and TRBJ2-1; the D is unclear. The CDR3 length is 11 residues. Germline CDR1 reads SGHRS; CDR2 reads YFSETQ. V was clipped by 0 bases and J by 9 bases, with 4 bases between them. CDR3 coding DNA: TGCGCCAGCAGCTTGGTCCGTGAGCAGTTCTTC. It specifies CASSLVREQFF.

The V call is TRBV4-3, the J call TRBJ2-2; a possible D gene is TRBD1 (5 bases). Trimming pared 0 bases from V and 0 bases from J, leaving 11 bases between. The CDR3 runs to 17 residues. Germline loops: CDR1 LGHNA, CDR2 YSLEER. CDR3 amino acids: CASSQDFEGANTGELFF. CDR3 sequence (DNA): TGCGCCAGCAGCCAAGATTTTGAAGGGGCGAACACCGGGGAGCTGTTTTTT.

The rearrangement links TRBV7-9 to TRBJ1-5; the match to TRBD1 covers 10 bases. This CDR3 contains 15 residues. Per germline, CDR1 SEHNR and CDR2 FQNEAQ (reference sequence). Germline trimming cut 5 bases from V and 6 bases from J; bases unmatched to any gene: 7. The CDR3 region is CASSPGTGVGQPQHF. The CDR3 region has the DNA TGTGCCAGCAGCCCAGGGACAGGGGTTGGTCAGCCCCAGCATTTT.

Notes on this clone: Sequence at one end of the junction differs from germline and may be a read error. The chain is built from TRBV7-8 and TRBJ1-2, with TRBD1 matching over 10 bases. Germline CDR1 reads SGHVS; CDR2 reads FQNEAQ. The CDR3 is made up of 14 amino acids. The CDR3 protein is CASSLEDRGLGYTF. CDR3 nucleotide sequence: TGTGCCAGCAGTTTAGAGGACAGGGGGTTAGGCTACACCTTC.

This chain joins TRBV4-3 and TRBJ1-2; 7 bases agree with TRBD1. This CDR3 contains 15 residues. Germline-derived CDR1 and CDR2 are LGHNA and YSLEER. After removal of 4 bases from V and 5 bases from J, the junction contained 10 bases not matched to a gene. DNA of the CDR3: TGCGCCAGCAGCCCGGTGGAGGGGGCTGTTTATGGCTACACCTTC. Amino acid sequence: CASSPVEGAVYGYTF.

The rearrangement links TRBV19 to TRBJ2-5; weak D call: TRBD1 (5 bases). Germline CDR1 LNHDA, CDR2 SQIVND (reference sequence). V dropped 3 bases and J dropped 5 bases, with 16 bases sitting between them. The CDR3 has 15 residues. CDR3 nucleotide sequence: TGTGCCAGTAGTATTGGGGCAGGCCTCGGGGAGACCCAGTACTTC. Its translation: CASSIGAGLGETQYF.

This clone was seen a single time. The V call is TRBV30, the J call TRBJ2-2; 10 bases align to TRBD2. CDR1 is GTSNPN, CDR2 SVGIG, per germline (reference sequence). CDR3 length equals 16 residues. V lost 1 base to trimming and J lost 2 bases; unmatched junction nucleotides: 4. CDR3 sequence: CAWSGRTSGNTGELFF. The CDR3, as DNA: TGTGCCTGGAGTGGTAGGACTAGCGGAAACACCGGGGAGCTGTTTTTT. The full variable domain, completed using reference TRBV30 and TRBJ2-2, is SQTIHQWPATLVQPVGSPLSLECTVEGTSNPNLYWYRQAAGRGLQLLFYSVGIGQISSEVPQNLSASRPQDRQFILSSKKLLLSDSGFYLCAWSGRTSGNTGELFFGEGSRLTVL.

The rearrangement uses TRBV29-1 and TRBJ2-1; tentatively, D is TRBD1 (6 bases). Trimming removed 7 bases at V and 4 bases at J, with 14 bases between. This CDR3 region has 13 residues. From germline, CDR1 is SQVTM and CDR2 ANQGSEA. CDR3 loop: CSGGQGTYNEQFF. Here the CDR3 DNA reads TGCAGCGGGGGGCAGGGGACGTACAATGAGCAGTTCTTC.

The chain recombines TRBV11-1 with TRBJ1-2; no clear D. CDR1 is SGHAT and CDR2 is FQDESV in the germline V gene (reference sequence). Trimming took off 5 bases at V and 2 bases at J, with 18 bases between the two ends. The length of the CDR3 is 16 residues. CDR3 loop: CASSLRGLGSNYGYTF. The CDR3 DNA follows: TGTGCCAGCAGCCTCCGGGGTTTGGGGAGCAACTATGGCTACACCTTC.

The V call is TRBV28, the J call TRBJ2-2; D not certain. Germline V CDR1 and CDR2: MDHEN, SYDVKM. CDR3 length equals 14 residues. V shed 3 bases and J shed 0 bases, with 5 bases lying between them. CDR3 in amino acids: CASSFSTNTGELFF. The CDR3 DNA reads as TGTGCCAGCAGTTTTAGTACGAACACCGGGGAGCTGTTTTTT.

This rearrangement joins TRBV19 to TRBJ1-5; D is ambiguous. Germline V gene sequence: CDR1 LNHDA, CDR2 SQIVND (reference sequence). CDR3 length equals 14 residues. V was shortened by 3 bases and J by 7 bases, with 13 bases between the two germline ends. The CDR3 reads CASSIETLNQPQHF. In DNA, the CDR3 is TGTGCCAGTAGTATTGAGACATTAAACCAGCCCCAGCATTTT.

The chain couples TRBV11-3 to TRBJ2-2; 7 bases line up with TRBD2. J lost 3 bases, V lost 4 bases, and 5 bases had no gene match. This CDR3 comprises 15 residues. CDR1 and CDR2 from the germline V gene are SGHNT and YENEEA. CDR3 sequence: CASSSGTTYTGELFF. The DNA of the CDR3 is TGTGCCAGCAGCTCCGGGACTACCTACACCGGGGAGCTGTTTTTT. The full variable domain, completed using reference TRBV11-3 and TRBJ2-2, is EAGVVQSPRYKIIEKKQPVAFWCNPISGHNTLYWYLQNLGQGPELLIRYENEEAVDDSQLPKDRFSAERLKGVDSTLKIQPAELGDSAVYLCASSSGTTYTGELFFGEGSRLTVL.

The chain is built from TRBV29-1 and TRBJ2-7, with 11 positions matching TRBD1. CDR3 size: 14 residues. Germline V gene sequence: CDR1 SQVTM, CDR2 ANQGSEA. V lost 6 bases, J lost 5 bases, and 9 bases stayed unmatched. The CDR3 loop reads CSVQTDRGPHEQYF. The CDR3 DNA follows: TGCAGCGTCCAAACGGACAGGGGGCCCCACGAGCAGTACTTC.

The CDR3 DNA is TGTGCCAGCAAGGAGGGACTAGACAATTCACCCCTCCACTTT. Translation: CASKEGLDNSPLHF. The rearrangement uses TRBV6-1 and TRBJ1-6; weak D call: TRBD1 (5 bases). Trimming shortened V by 7 bases and J by 7 bases, and 14 bases separated the two germline ends. The CDR3 runs to 14 residues. Germline CDR1 MNHNS, CDR2 SASEGT.

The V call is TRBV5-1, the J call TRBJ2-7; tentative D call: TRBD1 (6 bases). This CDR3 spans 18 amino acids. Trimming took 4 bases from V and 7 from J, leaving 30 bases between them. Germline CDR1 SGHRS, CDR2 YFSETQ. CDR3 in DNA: TGCGCCAGCAGCGCAAACTTACAGGGCCGCGCGGTCCGTTTAGAGCAGTACTTC. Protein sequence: CASSANLQGRAVRLEQYF.

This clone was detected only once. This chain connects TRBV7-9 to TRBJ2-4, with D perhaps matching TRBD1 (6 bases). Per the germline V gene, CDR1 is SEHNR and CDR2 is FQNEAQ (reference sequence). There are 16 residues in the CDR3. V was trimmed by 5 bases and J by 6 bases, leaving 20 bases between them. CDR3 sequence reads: CASSDLTLGAANIQYF. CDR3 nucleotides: TGTGCCAGCAGCGACCTGACTTTGGGGGCGGCAAACATTCAGTACTTC.

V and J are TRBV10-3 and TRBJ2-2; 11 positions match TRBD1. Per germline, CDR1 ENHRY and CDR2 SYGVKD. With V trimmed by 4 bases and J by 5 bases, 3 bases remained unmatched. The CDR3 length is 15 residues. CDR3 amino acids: CAISGGDRGTGELFF. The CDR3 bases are TGTGCCATCAGTGGCGGGGACAGGGGGACCGGGGAGCTGTTTTTT.

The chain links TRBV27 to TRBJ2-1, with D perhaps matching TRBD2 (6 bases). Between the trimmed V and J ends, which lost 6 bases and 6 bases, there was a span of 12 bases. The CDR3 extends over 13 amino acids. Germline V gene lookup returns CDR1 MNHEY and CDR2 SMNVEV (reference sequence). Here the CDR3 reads CASRRSGVNEQFF. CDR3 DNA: TGTGCCAGCAGGCGGTCGGGAGTCAATGAGCAGTTCTTC.

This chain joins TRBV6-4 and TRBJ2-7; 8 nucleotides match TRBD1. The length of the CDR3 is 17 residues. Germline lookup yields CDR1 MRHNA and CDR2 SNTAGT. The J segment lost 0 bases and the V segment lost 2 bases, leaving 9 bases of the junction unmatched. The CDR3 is CASSDRVGQEVSYEQYF. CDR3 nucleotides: TGTGCCAGCAGTGACCGTGTGGGACAGGAGGTCTCCTACGAGCAGTACTTC.

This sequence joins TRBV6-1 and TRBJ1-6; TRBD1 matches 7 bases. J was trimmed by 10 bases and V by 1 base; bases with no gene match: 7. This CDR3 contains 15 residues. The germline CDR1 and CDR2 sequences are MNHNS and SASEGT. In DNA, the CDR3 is TGTGCCAGCAGTGAAGAGGGGGCGATTTCCTCACCCCTCCACTTT. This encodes CASSEEGAISSPLHF.

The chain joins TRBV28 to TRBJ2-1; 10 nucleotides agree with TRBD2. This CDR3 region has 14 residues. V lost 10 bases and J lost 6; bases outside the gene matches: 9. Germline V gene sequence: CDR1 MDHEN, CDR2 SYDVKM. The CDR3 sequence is CATTASGSVNEQFF. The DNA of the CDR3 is TGTGCCACGACCGCTAGCGGGAGTGTCAATGAGCAGTTCTTC.

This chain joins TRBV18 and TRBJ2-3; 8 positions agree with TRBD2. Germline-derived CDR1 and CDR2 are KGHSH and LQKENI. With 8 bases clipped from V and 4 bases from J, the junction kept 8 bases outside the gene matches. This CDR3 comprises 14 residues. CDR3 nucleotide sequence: TGTGCCAGCAGGCCGGGACTAGGTGCAGATACGCAGTATTTT. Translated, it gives CASRPGLGADTQYF.

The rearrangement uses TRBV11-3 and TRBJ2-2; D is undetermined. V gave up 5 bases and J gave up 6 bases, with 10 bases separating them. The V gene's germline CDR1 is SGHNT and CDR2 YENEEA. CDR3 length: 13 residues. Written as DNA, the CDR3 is TGTGCCAGCAGCCTCGCGGTATCCGGGGAGCTGTTTTTT. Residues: CASSLAVSGELFF.

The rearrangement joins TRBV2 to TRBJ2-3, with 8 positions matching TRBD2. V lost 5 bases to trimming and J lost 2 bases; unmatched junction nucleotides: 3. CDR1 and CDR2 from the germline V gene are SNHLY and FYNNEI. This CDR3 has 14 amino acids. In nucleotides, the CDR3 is TGTGCCAGCAGTTTAGCGGGGAACACAGATACGCAGTATTTT. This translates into CASSLAGNTDTQYF.

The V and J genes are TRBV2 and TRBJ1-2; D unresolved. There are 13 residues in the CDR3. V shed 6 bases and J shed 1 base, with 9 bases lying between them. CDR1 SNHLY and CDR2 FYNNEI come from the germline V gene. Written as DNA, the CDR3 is TGTGCCAGCAGCCCGACTAATAACTATGGCTACACCTTC. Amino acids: CASSPTNNYGYTF. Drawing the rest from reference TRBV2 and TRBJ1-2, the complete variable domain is EPEVTQTPSHQVTQMGQEVILRCVPISNHLYFYWYRQILGQKVEFLVSFYNNEISEKSEIFDDQFSVERPDGSNFTLKIRSTKLEDSAMYFCASSPTNNYGYTFGSGTRLTVV.

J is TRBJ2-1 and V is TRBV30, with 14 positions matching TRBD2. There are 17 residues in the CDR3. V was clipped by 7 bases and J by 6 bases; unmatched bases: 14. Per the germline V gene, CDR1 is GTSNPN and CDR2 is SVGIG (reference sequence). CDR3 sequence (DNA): TGTGCCTCCACACGACTAGCGGGGGGGTGGACGGCCAATGAGCAGTTCTTC. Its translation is CASTRLAGGWTANEQFF.

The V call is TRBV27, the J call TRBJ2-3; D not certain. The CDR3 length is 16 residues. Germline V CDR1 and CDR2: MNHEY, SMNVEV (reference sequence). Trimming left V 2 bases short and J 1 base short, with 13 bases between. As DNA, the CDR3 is TGTGCCAGCAGTTTAAGATCCACTGTGGGCACAGATACGCAGTATTTT. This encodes CASSLRSTVGTDTQYF.

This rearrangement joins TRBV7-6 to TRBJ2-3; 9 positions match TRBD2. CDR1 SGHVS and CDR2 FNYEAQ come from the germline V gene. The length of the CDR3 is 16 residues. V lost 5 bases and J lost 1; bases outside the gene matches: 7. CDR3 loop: CASSHGRTSGTDTQYF. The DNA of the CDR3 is TGTGCCAGCAGCCATGGGCGGACTAGCGGCACAGATACGCAGTATTTT.